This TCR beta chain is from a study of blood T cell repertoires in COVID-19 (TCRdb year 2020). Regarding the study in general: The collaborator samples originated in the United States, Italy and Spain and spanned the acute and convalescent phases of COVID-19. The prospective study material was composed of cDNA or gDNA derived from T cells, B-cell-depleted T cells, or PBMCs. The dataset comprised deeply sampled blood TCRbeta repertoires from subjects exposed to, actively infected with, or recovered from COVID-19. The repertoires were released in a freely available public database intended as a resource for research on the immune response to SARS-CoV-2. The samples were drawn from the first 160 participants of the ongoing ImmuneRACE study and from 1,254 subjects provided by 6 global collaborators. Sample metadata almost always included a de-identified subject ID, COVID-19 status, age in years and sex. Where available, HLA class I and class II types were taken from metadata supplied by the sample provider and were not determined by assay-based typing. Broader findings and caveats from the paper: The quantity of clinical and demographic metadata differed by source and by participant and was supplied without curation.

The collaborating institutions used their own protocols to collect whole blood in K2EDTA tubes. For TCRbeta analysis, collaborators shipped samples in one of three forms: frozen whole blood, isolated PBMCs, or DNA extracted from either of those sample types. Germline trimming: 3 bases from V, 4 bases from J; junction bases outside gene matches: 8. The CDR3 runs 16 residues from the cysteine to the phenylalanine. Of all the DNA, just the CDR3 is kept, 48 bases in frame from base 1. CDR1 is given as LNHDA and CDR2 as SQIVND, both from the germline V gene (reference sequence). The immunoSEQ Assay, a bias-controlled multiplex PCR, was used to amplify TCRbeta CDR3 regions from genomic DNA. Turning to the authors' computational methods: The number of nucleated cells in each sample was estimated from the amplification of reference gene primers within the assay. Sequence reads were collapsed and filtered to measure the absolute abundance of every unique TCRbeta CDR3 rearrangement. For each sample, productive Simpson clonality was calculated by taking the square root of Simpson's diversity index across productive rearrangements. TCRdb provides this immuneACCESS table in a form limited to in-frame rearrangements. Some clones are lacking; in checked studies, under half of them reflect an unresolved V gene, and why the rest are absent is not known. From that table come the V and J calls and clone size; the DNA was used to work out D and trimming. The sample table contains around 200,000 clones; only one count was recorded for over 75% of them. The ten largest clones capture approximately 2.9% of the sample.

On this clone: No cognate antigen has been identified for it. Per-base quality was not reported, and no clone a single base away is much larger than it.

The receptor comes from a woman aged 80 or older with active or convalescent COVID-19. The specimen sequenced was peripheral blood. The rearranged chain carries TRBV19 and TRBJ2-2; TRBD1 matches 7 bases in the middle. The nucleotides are TGTGCCAGTAGTATCCCGACAGGGCTCGGCACCGGGGAGCTGTTTTTT. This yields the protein CASSIPTGLGTGELFF.